This TCR beta chain was sequenced during a study of T-cell memory formation after mild COVID-19. For the study at large: Clusters were largely donor specific.

This CDR3 has 17 residues. Germline CDR1 is SGHRS and CDR2 is YFSETQ. With 7 bases removed from V and 4 bases from J, the gap between germline ends came to 23 bases. This clonotype has a handful of counts. TCRdb recomputed calls from the 5' RACE reads with MiXCR, one row per CDR3 protein. The sample records tens of thousands of distinct CDR3 sequences, roughly 14% being singletons. V gene TRBV5-1 combines with J gene TRBJ2-2; TRBD2 is a possible D gene (5 bases). The material sequenced was PBMCs or a T cell subset sorted from them (not recorded which). The receptor was isolated from an adult woman who had mild COVID-19 (a few samples of this study predate the infection). Cell type and time point are not known. Written as DNA, the CDR3 is TGCGCCAGCGCCCCGACCGAGGGCCCTGTAAGCACCGGGGAGCTGTTTTTT. It is translated as CASAPTEGPVSTGELFF.